The clone carrying this T cell receptor (beta chain) has at least ten counts. The antigen is unknown. The TCR beta library used iRepertoire HTBI primers with Arm-PCR amplification of CDR3. In the source study's methods: Sequenced samples collectively carried around 60 TRBV and some 15 TRBJ segments. One entry per CDR3 protein results from TCRdb running MiXCR on the multiplex PCR reads. The V and J calls come from TCRdb's annotation, not from the publication. The sample records some 430,000 distinct CDR3 sequences, roughly 21% being singletons. The data are from a study of regulatory T cells in long-lasting Graves disease. Turning to the study itself: Positivity for TSH receptor antibodies plus over 5 years of antithyroid drugs meant persistent Graves' disease. General study points: TRBV28, TRBJ1-2 and TRBJ2-5 emerged as the favored segments in persistent disease. Patients with persistent Graves' had lower TCR diversity than newly diagnosed patients.

Trimming removed 2 bases from V and 6 bases from J; junction bases left unmatched: 5. CDR3 length: 15 amino acids. Time point given: persistent/refractory GD, antithyroid drugs over 5 years with positive TRAb. With RNA extracted from PBMCs as input, the TCR library was made. The V gene is TRBV12-3 or TRBV12-4, the J gene TRBJ1-5; 9 bases are a match to TRBD1. The TCR was taken from a female donor with Graves disease. The specimen comprised peripheral blood mononuclear cells (PBMCs), sampled when the disease was refractory, from a patient treated with antithyroid drugs. CDR3 bases: TGTGCCAGCAGTTTAATGGGACAGGGAGGTCAGCCCCAGCATTTT. It encodes CASSLMGQGGQPQHF.